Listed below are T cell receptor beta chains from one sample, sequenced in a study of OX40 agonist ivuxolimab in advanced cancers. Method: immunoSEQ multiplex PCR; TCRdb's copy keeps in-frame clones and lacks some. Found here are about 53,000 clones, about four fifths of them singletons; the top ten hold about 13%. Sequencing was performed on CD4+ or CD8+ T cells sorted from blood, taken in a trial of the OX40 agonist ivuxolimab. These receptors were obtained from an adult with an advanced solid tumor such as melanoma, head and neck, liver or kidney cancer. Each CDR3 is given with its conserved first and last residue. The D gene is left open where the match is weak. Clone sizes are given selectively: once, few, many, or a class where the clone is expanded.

CDR3 DNA: TGCGCCAGCAGCAACCAGGTTCTCTCTGGGGCCAACGTCCTGACTTTC; CDR3 protein: CASSNQVLSGANVLTF; clone size: .; J gene: TRBJ2-6; V gene: TRBV5-1; D gene: .
CDR3 DNA: TGTGCCAGCAGCGGAGGGGTTGATACGCAGTATTTT; CDR3 protein: CASSGGVDTQYF; clone size: .; J gene: TRBJ2-3; V gene: TRBV28; D gene: .
CDR3 DNA: TGTGCCAGCAGTTACTTCGGACGGAATAGCAATCAGCCCCAGCATTTT; CDR3 protein: CASSYFGRNSNQPQHF; clone size: .; J gene: TRBJ1-5; V gene: TRBV6-6; D gene: .
CDR3 DNA: TGTGCCAGCAGGTCAACTCCCAGCAGGACAGATACGCAGTATTTT; CDR3 protein: CASRSTPSRTDTQYF; clone size: .; J gene: TRBJ2-3; V gene: TRBV28; D gene: .
CDR3 DNA: TGTGCCAGTAGCGTCGGGACAGGCGGTCCCAAAAACATTCAGTACTTC; CDR3 protein: CASSVGTGGPKNIQYF; clone size: .; J gene: TRBJ2-4; V gene: TRBV19; D gene: TRBD1
CDR3 DNA: TGTGCCAGCAGCTTCGTGGTTAGGGCCGGCACAGATACGCAGTATTTT; CDR3 protein: CASSFVVRAGTDTQYF; clone size: .; J gene: TRBJ2-3; V gene: TRBV5-6; D gene: .
CDR3 DNA: TGCGCCAGCAGCCGGGCGACAGGGGGCACGGGAGAAGATACGCAGTATTTT; CDR3 protein: CASSRATGGTGEDTQYF; clone size: .; J gene: TRBJ2-3; V gene: TRBV5-1; D gene: TRBD1
CDR3 DNA: TGTGCCAGCAGCCACTGGACCGGGGAGCTGTTTTTT; CDR3 protein: CASSHWTGELFF; clone size: .; J gene: TRBJ2-2; V gene: TRBV11-2; D gene: .
CDR3 DNA: TGCGCCAGCAGCCAGCATACAGGCATAACGAACACCGGGGAGCTGTTTTTT; CDR3 protein: CASSQHTGITNTGELFF; clone size: .; J gene: TRBJ2-2; V gene: TRBV4-1; D gene: .
CDR3 DNA: TGTGCCAGCAGCCGGAAACAGGGGAGTGAGCAGTACTTC; CDR3 protein: CASSRKQGSEQYF; clone size: .; J gene: TRBJ2-7; V gene: TRBV5-8; D gene: TRBD1
CDR3 DNA: TGTGCCAGCAGAAACCTCGCGGGTAACTATGGCTACACCTTC; CDR3 protein: CASRNLAGNYGYTF; clone size: .; J gene: TRBJ1-2; V gene: TRBV28; D gene: .
CDR3 DNA: TGTGCCAGCAGAATGTCACCAGCGGGGTACGAGCAGTACTTC; CDR3 protein: CASRMSPAGYEQYF; clone size: .; J gene: TRBJ2-7; V gene: TRBV7-8; D gene: TRBD2
CDR3 DNA: TGCGCCAGCAGCTTGGGGCAGGGGGCCACCGGGGAGCTGTTTTTT; CDR3 protein: CASSLGQGATGELFF; clone size: .; J gene: TRBJ2-2; V gene: TRBV5-1; D gene: TRBD1
CDR3 DNA: TGTGCCTGGAGTGCAGGGGGTGGCTACACCTTC; CDR3 protein: CAWSAGGGYTF; clone size: once; J gene: TRBJ1-2; V gene: TRBV30; D gene: TRBD1
CDR3 DNA: TGCGCCAGCAGCTTGGGGGGTGAGCAGTTCTTC; CDR3 protein: CASSLGGEQFF; clone size: .; J gene: TRBJ2-1; V gene: TRBV5-1; D gene: .
CDR3 DNA: TGTGCCAGCAGCTTAGTGGGGGCAGGGAGGCTCGGGACTGAAGCTTTCTTT; CDR3 protein: CASSLVGAGRLGTEAFF; clone size: once; J gene: TRBJ1-1; V gene: TRBV7-9; D gene: .
CDR3 DNA: TGTGCCACCAGCAGGGCCATAGCGGCAGATACGCAGTATTTT; CDR3 protein: CATSRAIAADTQYF; clone size: .; J gene: TRBJ2-3; V gene: TRBV15; D gene: .
CDR3 DNA: TGTGCCAGCAGCTTAAATCCGGGAGTCAGCAATGAGCAGTTCTTC; CDR3 protein: CASSLNPGVSNEQFF; clone size: .; J gene: TRBJ2-1; V gene: TRBV7-3; D gene: .
CDR3 DNA: TGCGCCAGCAGGGGGACAGCGAACACCGGGGAGCTGTTTTTT; CDR3 protein: CASRGTANTGELFF; clone size: .; J gene: TRBJ2-2; V gene: TRBV5-1; D gene: TRBD1
CDR3 DNA: TGTGCCAGCAGCTACAGGGAAGTAAGGAATCAGCCCCAGCATTTT; CDR3 protein: CASSYREVRNQPQHF; clone size: few; J gene: TRBJ1-5; V gene: TRBV2; D gene: .
CDR3 DNA: TGTGCCAGTAGTCCAACGGGTCAGCGTCTTACCGGGGAGCTGTTTTTT; CDR3 protein: CASSPTGQRLTGELFF; clone size: once; J gene: TRBJ2-2; V gene: TRBV19; D gene: .
CDR3 DNA: TGTGCCATCGCCTCCGACCCGTTATACGAGCAGTACTTC; CDR3 protein: CAIASDPLYEQYF; clone size: few; J gene: TRBJ2-7; V gene: TRBV10-3; D gene: .
CDR3 DNA: TGTGCCAGTCGCCGTCAGGGAGATGAAAAACTGTTTTTT; CDR3 protein: CASRRQGDEKLFF; clone size: .; J gene: TRBJ1-4; V gene: TRBV6-1; D gene: .
CDR3 DNA: TGTGCCAGCAGCTTAGGTGGGGAGCCGATCCAAGAGACCCAGTACTTC; CDR3 protein: CASSLGGEPIQETQYF; clone size: .; J gene: TRBJ2-5; V gene: TRBV11-1; D gene: .
CDR3 DNA: TGTGCCAGCTCACCATCGAGGATCTCCACAGATACGCAGTATTTT; CDR3 protein: CASSPSRISTDTQYF; clone size: .; J gene: TRBJ2-3; V gene: TRBV18; D gene: .
CDR3 DNA: TGTGCCAGCAGCCCACGGACTAGCGGTGAAGAGACCCAGTACTTC; CDR3 protein: CASSPRTSGEETQYF; clone size: .; J gene: TRBJ2-5; V gene: TRBV5-4; D gene: TRBD2
CDR3 DNA: TGCAGCGTGGCACAGGTTGCTATGAACACTGAAGCTTTCTTT; CDR3 protein: CSVAQVAMNTEAFF; clone size: once; J gene: TRBJ1-1; V gene: TRBV29-1; D gene: .
CDR3 DNA: TGTGCCAGCAGACCGCTCCAGGGTCCCTACAATGAGCAGTTCTTC; CDR3 protein: CASRPLQGPYNEQFF; clone size: .; J gene: TRBJ2-1; V gene: TRBV6-1; D gene: .
CDR3 DNA: TGTGCCAGCAGCTTCTTAGGGGGAAGGGATGAGCAGTTCTTC; CDR3 protein: CASSFLGGRDEQFF; clone size: .; J gene: TRBJ2-1; V gene: TRBV7-9; D gene: .
CDR3 DNA: TGTGCCATAGGACTAGCGGGAGGAGGTACCTACGAGCAGTACTTC; CDR3 protein: CAIGLAGGGTYEQYF; clone size: .; J gene: TRBJ2-7; V gene: TRBV10-3; D gene: TRBD2
CDR3 DNA: TGTGCCAGCTCACCGGAAAGGATGGTCTCTGGGGCCAACGTCCTGACTTTC; CDR3 protein: CASSPERMVSGANVLTF; clone size: .; J gene: TRBJ2-6; V gene: TRBV18; D gene: .
CDR3 DNA: TGTGCCAGCAGTCAGCGACGCTCTGGGGCCAACGTCCTGACTTTC; CDR3 protein: CASSQRRSGANVLTF; clone size: .; J gene: TRBJ2-6; V gene: TRBV6-5; D gene: .
CDR3 DNA: TGTGCCAGCAGTGAAAATGGGCCTGAGTTCTTC; CDR3 protein: CASSENGPEFF; clone size: .; J gene: TRBJ2-1; V gene: TRBV6-1; D gene: .
CDR3 DNA: TGTGCCAGCAGTTTATCCAGGGGAGTTGGTGAGGAAAAACTGTTTTTT; CDR3 protein: CASSLSRGVGEEKLFF; clone size: .; J gene: TRBJ1-4; V gene: TRBV28; D gene: .
CDR3 DNA: TGTGCCAGCACCCAGAGGCAGAACACAGATACGCAGTATTTT; CDR3 protein: CASTQRQNTDTQYF; clone size: .; J gene: TRBJ2-3; V gene: TRBV6-1; D gene: .
CDR3 DNA: TGTGCCAGCAGTTCCGGTGTAGGTGAGGGCCGCGAGCAGTACTTC; CDR3 protein: CASSSGVGEGREQYF; clone size: .; J gene: TRBJ2-7; V gene: TRBV6-5; D gene: .
CDR3 DNA: TGTGCCAGCAGCCCATTCGACAGGGCGGTCGATACGCAGTATTTT; CDR3 protein: CASSPFDRAVDTQYF; clone size: .; J gene: TRBJ2-3; V gene: TRBV14; D gene: TRBD1
CDR3 DNA: TGTGCCAGCAGCTTAGCGTCCACTAGCACAGATACGCAGTATTTT; CDR3 protein: CASSLASTSTDTQYF; clone size: once; J gene: TRBJ2-3; V gene: TRBV7-8; D gene: .
CDR3 DNA: TGTGCCAGCAGTACGGGAGCCCCAGATACGCAGTATTTT; CDR3 protein: CASSTGAPDTQYF; clone size: .; J gene: TRBJ2-3; V gene: TRBV27; D gene: .
CDR3 DNA: TGTGCCAGCAGCTCACCCACGACAGGGACAAGGGATGAGCAGTTCTTC; CDR3 protein: CASSSPTTGTRDEQFF; clone size: .; J gene: TRBJ2-1; V gene: TRBV11-3; D gene: TRBD1
CDR3 DNA: TGTGCCAGCAGCCTTCCGGAAACCATTGGCTACACCTTC; CDR3 protein: CASSLPETIGYTF; clone size: few; J gene: TRBJ1-2; V gene: TRBV5-4; D gene: .
CDR3 DNA: TGTGCCATCAGTCCCGGGTACCAAGAGACCCAGTACTTC; CDR3 protein: CAISPGYQETQYF; clone size: .; J gene: TRBJ2-5; V gene: TRBV6-5; D gene: .
CDR3 DNA: TGTGCCAGCAGCACGAACACCGGGGAGCTGTTTTTT; CDR3 protein: CASSTNTGELFF; clone size: .; J gene: TRBJ2-2; V gene: TRBV5-4; D gene: .
CDR3 DNA: TGCAGCGTTGATGCAGGGGGCGATGGCTACACCTTC; CDR3 protein: CSVDAGGDGYTF; clone size: .; J gene: TRBJ1-2; V gene: TRBV29-1; D gene: TRBD1